This TCR beta chain is from a study of T-cell memory formation after mild COVID-19. About the research overall: Largely donor-specific TCR clusters were found.

TCRdb fed the 5' RACE reads into MiXCR, producing one record per CDR3 protein. In the table there are about 130,000 distinct CDR3 sequences, over 15% of which are singletons. This clonotype was picked up many times. Antigen: not known. Study findings and constraints: CD4/CD8 balance held among clones contracting day 15 to 85, and later expanders leaned CD4+.

V lost 8 bases to trimming and J lost 0 bases, with 11 bases between them. CDR1 is LNHDA and CDR2 is SQIVND in the germline V gene (reference sequence). CDR3 length: 14 residues. The genes are TRBV19 and TRBJ2-1; D remains ambiguous. The source is a young man who had mild COVID-19 (a few samples of this study predate the infection). Cell type and time point are not known. Sequencing input: PBMCs or a T cell subset sorted from them (not recorded which). CDR3 sequence reads: CASAWGRSYNEQFF. CDR3 DNA: TGTGCCAGTGCATGGGGTCGCTCCTACAATGAGCAGTTCTTC. Based on the CDR3 plus reference TRBV19 and TRBJ2-1, the full variable domain is DGGITQSPKYLFRKEGQNVTLSCEQNLNHDAMYWYRQDPGQGLRLIYYSQIVNDFQKGDIAEGYSVSREKKESFPLTVTSAQKNPTAFYLCASAWGRSYNEQFFGPGTRLTVL.